The clone carrying this T cell receptor (beta chain) was picked up many times. Time point given: newly diagnosed GD, antithyroid drugs for less than 3 months. From RNA extracted from PBMCs, the TCR library was made. Germline V CDR1 and CDR2: MNHEY, SMNVEV (reference sequence). The CDR3 is 14 residues long. The V gene lost 5 bases and the J gene lost 3 bases, with 14 bases spanning the gap. This sample was included in a study of regulatory T cells in long-lasting Graves disease. Arm-PCR with iRepertoire HTBI primers amplified the CDR3 regions for these TCR beta libraries. From the multiplex PCR reads, TCRdb called clonotypes with MiXCR, one entry per CDR3 protein. The sample contains about 420,000 distinct CDR3 sequences, roughly 17% of which appear only once. The same sample was also studied in work on T cells in Graves' hyperthyroidism and ophthalmopathy.

The receptor was isolated from a woman aged 18-29 years with Graves disease. The sample in question was peripheral blood mononuclear cells (PBMCs), obtained at new diagnosis, from a patient treated with antithyroid drugs. This chain links TRBV27 with TRBJ2-7; D is perhaps TRBD1 (6 bases). The CDR3: CASSARGTIYEQYF. The CDR3 DNA sequence: TGTGCCAGCAGTGCCCGAGGGACAATCTACGAGCAGTACTTC.